Presented here are 6 T cell receptor beta chains from one specimen sequenced in a study of blood T cells in healthy people across ages. The use of a sample-barcoded 5' primer and a J-beta primer mix characterized a second PCR of about 7 to 12 cycles. TCRdb re-derived calls from the 5' RACE reads in MiXCR, one entry per CDR3 protein. The data hold under 800,000 distinct CDR3 sequences, with roughly 21% observed a single time. Sequencing was carried out using blood. All receptors come from a man aged 65 to 79 in good health.

This clonotype came up a few times. This chain uses TRBV20-1 with TRBJ2-2; 7 nucleotides align to TRBD1. Germline V lookup: CDR1 DFQATT, CDR2 SNEGSKA (reference sequence). The CDR3 covers 14 residues. Trimming took 3 bases from V and 6 from J; bases not matched to a gene: 7. CDR3 in amino acids: CSASNRGSAGELFF. CDR3 sequence (DNA): TGCAGTGCTAGTAACAGGGGTAGCGCCGGGGAGCTGTTTTTT.

J is TRBJ1-5 and V is TRBV6-1; D gene uncertain. With 4 bases removed from V and 3 bases from J, the gap between germline ends came to 4 bases. This CDR3 comprises 12 residues. CDR1 is MNHNS and CDR2 is SASEGT in the germline V gene. The CDR3 loop is CASSVPNQPQHF. As DNA, the CDR3 is TGTGCCAGCAGTGTCCCCAATCAGCCCCAGCATTTT.

This clonotype appeared a few times. V usage is TRBV6-5 and J usage is TRBJ2-5; 11 nucleotides align to TRBD2. Germline lookup yields CDR1 MNHEY and CDR2 SVGAGI. The CDR3 spans 14 residues. The V segment lost 10 bases and the J segment 5 bases; nucleotides outside the gene matches: 9. CDR3 region: CATQLAGVLETQYF. The CDR3, as DNA: TGTGCCACCCAACTAGCGGGAGTGCTGGAGACCCAGTACTTC.

Many counts were recorded for this clonotype. V and J are TRBV9 and TRBJ2-5, with D unclear. Germline V gene sequence: CDR1 SGDLS, CDR2 YYNGEE. The V end lost 4 bases, the J end lost 4 bases, and 8 bases lay between the germline ends. The CDR3 is 12 residues long. DNA of the CDR3: TGTGCCAGCAGCCCCGGAGCAGAGACCCAGTACTTC. Protein: CASSPGAETQYF.

The chain is built from TRBV5-1 and TRBJ2-2; possibly TRBD1 for D (6 bases). The CDR3 contains 15 residues. Germline V gene sequence: CDR1 SGHRS, CDR2 YFSETQ. V was clipped by 4 bases and J by 1 base, with 11 bases between them. CDR3 coding DNA: TGCGCCAGCAGCACTAGGGGACAGAACACCGGGGAGCTGTTTTTT. Translating it yields CASSTRGQNTGELFF.

This chain connects TRBV20-1 to TRBJ2-2; D may match TRBD1 or TRBD2 (5 bases each). The CDR3 runs 15 residues. Trimming cost V 3 bases and J 0 bases, with 11 bases left between them. The V gene's germline CDR1 is DFQATT and CDR2 SNEGSKA (reference sequence). The CDR3 is CSASHGTANTGELFF. The CDR3 DNA is TGCAGTGCTAGTCACGGGACGGCGAACACCGGGGAGCTGTTTTTT.